A selection of T cell receptor beta chains follows, all from one sample in a study of cytomegalovirus exposure and HLA in healthy donors. Measured with immunoSEQ multiplex PCR; TCRdb has only the in-frame clones, and not every one. The sample records 70,000 to 85,000 clones, under 65% being singletons. Sequencing used PBMCs. The receptors were sampled from a male donor in good health and CMV-seropositive. CDR3s include the opening cysteine and the closing phenylalanine or tryptophan. Each record gives: D gene, J gene, clone size, V gene, CDR3 protein, CDR3 DNA. D genes are given only for firm matches. Size is omitted from some rows. Given values are once, few, many or a class for expanded clones.

D: TRBD1; J: TRBJ1-5; size: -; V: TRBV6-4; CDR3: CASSESGQVSNQPQHF; DNA: TGTGCCAGCAGTGAATCCGGACAGGTGAGCAATCAGCCCCAGCATTTT
D: TRBD1; J: TRBJ2-7; size: -; V: TRBV9; CDR3: CASSLGQASYEQYF; DNA: TGTGCCAGCAGCTTAGGACAGGCCTCCTACGAGCAGTACTTC
D: -; J: TRBJ1-1; size: -; V: TRBV18; CDR3: CASSPPQDRNTEAFF; DNA: TGTGCCAGCTCACCACCTCAGGACAGGAACACTGAAGCTTTCTTT
D: TRBD2; J: TRBJ2-1; size: -; V: TRBV5-1; CDR3: CASSGGLAGDNEQFF; DNA: TGCGCCAGCAGCGGGGGACTAGCGGGGGACAATGAGCAGTTCTTC
D: TRBD1; J: TRBJ2-7; size: -; V: TRBV9; CDR3: CASSVGNRGGYEQYF; DNA: TGTGCCAGCAGCGTAGGTAACAGGGGTGGATACGAGCAGTACTTC
D: -; J: TRBJ1-1; size: -; V: TRBV5-1; CDR3: CASSVKQGLGTEAFF; DNA: TGCGCCAGCAGCGTGAAACAGGGTCTGGGAACTGAAGCTTTCTTT
D: TRBD1; J: TRBJ2-3; size: medium-sized; V: TRBV7-9; CDR3: CASRTGLTDTQYF; DNA: TGTGCCAGCCGGACAGGTCTAACAGATACGCAGTATTTT
D: -; J: TRBJ1-1; size: -; V: TRBV27; CDR3: CASSLGGLNTEAFF; DNA: TGTGCCAGCAGTTTAGGGGGCCTGAACACTGAAGCTTTCTTT
D: -; J: TRBJ2-7; size: -; V: TRBV9; CDR3: CASSAGGRSSYEQYF; DNA: TGTGCCAGCAGCGCCGGAGGGCGAAGCTCCTACGAGCAGTACTTC
D: TRBD2; J: TRBJ2-5; size: -; V: TRBV6-6; CDR3: CASRTSGVGETQYF; DNA: TGTGCCAGCAGGACTAGCGGGGTAGGGGAGACCCAGTACTTC
D: -; J: TRBJ1-2; size: -; V: TRBV18; CDR3: CASSPGGRGGYTF; DNA: TGTGCCAGCTCACCAGGGGGGAGAGGCGGCTACACCTTC
D: -; J: TRBJ2-1; size: few; V: TRBV30; CDR3: CAWSGDTLNEQFF; DNA: TGTGCCTGGAGTGGGGACACTCTCAATGAGCAGTTCTTC
D: -; J: TRBJ2-2; size: few; V: TRBV5-1; CDR3: CASSLEQFPTGELFF; DNA: TGCGCCAGCAGCTTGGAACAGTTTCCCACCGGGGAGCTGTTTTTT
D: -; J: TRBJ1-5; size: -; V: TRBV27; CDR3: CASSREEGQPQHF; DNA: TGTGCCAGCAGCCGCGAGGAGGGACAGCCCCAGCATTTT
D: -; J: TRBJ2-6; size: -; V: TRBV7-3; CDR3: CASSPDRYSGANVLTF; DNA: TGTGCCAGCAGCCCCGACAGATACTCTGGGGCCAACGTCCTGACTTTC
D: TRBD2; J: TRBJ2-3; size: -; V: TRBV9; CDR3: CASSPSGTSGLTDTQYF; DNA: TGTGCCAGCAGCCCTAGCGGGACTAGCGGGCTCACAGATACGCAGTATTTT
D: -; J: TRBJ2-7; size: -; V: TRBV14; CDR3: CASSQDQGYYEQYF; DNA: TGTGCCAGCAGCCAAGACCAGGGTTACTACGAGCAGTACTTC
D: -; J: TRBJ2-7; size: -; V: TRBV29-1; CDR3: CSVGKRDSGEQYF; DNA: TGCAGCGTTGGAAAAAGGGACTCGGGCGAGCAGTACTTC
D: TRBD1; J: TRBJ1-3; size: once; V: TRBV7-9; CDR3: CASRTGAGNTIYF; DNA: TGTGCCAGCAGGACAGGGGCTGGAAACACCATATATTTT
D: TRBD1; J: TRBJ1-5; size: few; V: TRBV27; CDR3: CASSPTGEGGNQPQHF; DNA: TGTGCCAGCAGTCCGACAGGGGAAGGGGGCAATCAGCCCCAGCATTTT
D: TRBD1; J: TRBJ2-7; size: -; V: TRBV10-3; CDR3: CAISGKKTGSSYEQYF; DNA: TGTGCCATCAGTGGCAAAAAGACAGGGAGCTCCTACGAGCAGTACTTC
D: -; J: TRBJ2-2; size: -; V: TRBV7-8; CDR3: CASSFEVGWGVAGELFF; DNA: TGTGCCAGCAGCTTTGAGGTTGGATGGGGAGTCGCCGGGGAGCTGTTTTTT
D: -; J: TRBJ1-2; size: once; V: TRBV5-1; CDR3: CASSPDRSRSYTF; DNA: TGCGCCAGCAGCCCCGACAGGTCTCGTAGCTACACCTTC
D: -; J: TRBJ2-2; size: -; V: TRBV14; CDR3: CASSQVQGSTGELFF; DNA: TGTGCCAGCAGCCAAGTTCAGGGATCCACCGGGGAGCTGTTTTTT
D: -; J: TRBJ2-5; size: once; V: TRBV5-6; CDR3: CASSSPGERRETQYF; DNA: TGTGCCAGCAGCTCCCCCGGGGAGAGGCGAGAGACCCAGTACTTC
D: -; J: TRBJ1-3; size: -; V: TRBV4-1; CDR3: CASSQGVGQRNTIYF; DNA: TGCGCCAGCAGCCAGGGGGTCGGACAGCGAAACACCATATATTTT
D: -; J: TRBJ2-7; size: few; V: TRBV5-6; CDR3: CASSLRGSYEQYF; DNA: TGTGCCAGCAGCTTGAGGGGTTCCTACGAGCAGTACTTC
D: -; J: TRBJ2-7; size: -; V: TRBV27; CDR3: CASSITQTVPLYEQYF; DNA: TGTGCCAGCAGCATTACCCAGACAGTGCCCCTCTACGAGCAGTACTTC
D: -; J: TRBJ2-2; size: -; V: TRBV30; CDR3: CAWSTRNSPWELFF; DNA: TGTGCCTGGAGTACCCGGAACAGTCCTTGGGAGCTGTTTTTT
D: -; J: TRBJ1-1; size: -; V: TRBV19; CDR3: CASSTRDNREAFF; DNA: TGTGCCAGTAGTACCCGGGACAACCGTGAGGCTTTCTTT
D: -; J: TRBJ1-1; size: -; V: TRBV19; CDR3: CATGGVMNTEAFF; DNA: TGTGCCACGGGGGGAGTAATGAACACTGAAGCTTTCTTT
D: TRBD1; J: TRBJ2-3; size: once; V: TRBV28; CDR3: CASSFLQGVKDTQYF; DNA: TGTGCCAGCAGTTTTCTCCAGGGGGTTAAGGATACGCAGTATTTT
D: -; J: TRBJ2-7; size: -; V: TRBV30; CDR3: CAWRQGTYEQYF; DNA: TGTGCCTGGAGACAGGGTACCTACGAGCAGTACTTC
D: -; J: TRBJ2-5; size: -; V: TRBV28; CDR3: CASSPQLGDLKTQYF; DNA: TGTGCCAGCAGTCCACAGTTGGGCGATTTGAAGACCCAGTACTTC
D: TRBD1; J: TRBJ2-7; size: -; V: TRBV7-8; CDR3: CASSRPDRVLPYEQYF; DNA: TGTGCCAGCAGCCGACCCGACAGGGTCCTCCCCTACGAGCAGTACTTC
D: TRBD1; J: TRBJ2-3; size: -; V: TRBV5-8; CDR3: CASSFGQGTDTQYF; DNA: TGTGCCAGCAGCTTTGGACAGGGAACAGATACGCAGTATTTT
D: TRBD1; J: TRBJ1-6; size: -; V: TRBV11-2; CDR3: CASSLAGQGSYNSPLHF; DNA: TGTGCCAGCAGCTTAGCCGGACAGGGCTCCTATAATTCACCCCTCCACTTT
D: -; J: TRBJ1-6; size: -; V: TRBV30; CDR3: CAWTGGSSYNSPLHF; DNA: TGTGCCTGGACAGGAGGGAGCTCCTATAATTCACCCCTCCACTTT
D: TRBD2; J: TRBJ2-7; size: -; V: TRBV7-2; CDR3: CASSPAMGGYEQYF; DNA: TGTGCCAGCAGCCCTGCAATGGGGGGGTACGAGCAGTACTTC
D: -; J: TRBJ1-5; size: -; V: TRBV5-8; CDR3: CASSSLVKAYQPQHF; DNA: TGTGCCAGCAGCAGCTTGGTCAAAGCCTATCAGCCCCAGCATTTT
D: -; J: TRBJ1-4; size: few; V: TRBV30; CDR3: CAWSLQGSNEKLFF; DNA: TGTGCCTGGAGCCTTCAGGGCTCTAATGAAAAACTGTTTTTT